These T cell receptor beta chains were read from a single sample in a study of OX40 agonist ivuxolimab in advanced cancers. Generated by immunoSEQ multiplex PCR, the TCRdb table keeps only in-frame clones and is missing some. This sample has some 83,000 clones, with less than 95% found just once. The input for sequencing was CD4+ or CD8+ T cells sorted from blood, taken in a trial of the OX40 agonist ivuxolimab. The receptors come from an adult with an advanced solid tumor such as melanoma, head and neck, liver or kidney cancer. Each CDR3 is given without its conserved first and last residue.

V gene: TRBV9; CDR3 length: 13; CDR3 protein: ASSPYGKAGNTIY
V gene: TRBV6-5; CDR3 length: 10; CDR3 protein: ASSYGATEAF
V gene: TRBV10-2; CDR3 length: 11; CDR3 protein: ASSEHGLATQY
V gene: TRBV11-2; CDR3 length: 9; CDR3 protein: ASSLTNTIY
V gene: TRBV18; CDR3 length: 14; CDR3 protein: ASSPPWGQITDTQY
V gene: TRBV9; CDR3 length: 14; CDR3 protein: ASSVVAGGPYNEQF
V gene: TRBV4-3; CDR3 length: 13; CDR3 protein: ASSQLGGLDYGYT
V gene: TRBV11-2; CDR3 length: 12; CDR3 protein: ASSLGRESETQY
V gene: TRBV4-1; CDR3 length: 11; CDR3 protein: ASSQRNTGELF
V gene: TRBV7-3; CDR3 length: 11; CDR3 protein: ASSQDTYTEAF
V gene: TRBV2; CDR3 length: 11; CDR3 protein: ACLKGRSYGYT
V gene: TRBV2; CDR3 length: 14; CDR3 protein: ASSDDGGLDYNEQF
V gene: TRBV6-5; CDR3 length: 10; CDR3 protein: ASRVPLEPQH
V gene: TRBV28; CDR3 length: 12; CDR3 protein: ASTEPGLPGTQY
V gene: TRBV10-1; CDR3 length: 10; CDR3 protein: ASSDPQETQY
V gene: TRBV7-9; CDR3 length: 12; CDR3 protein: ASSLDRGNQPQH
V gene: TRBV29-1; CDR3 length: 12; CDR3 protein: SAVDRGGYNEQF
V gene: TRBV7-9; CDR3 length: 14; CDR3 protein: ASSLLAGARTDTQY
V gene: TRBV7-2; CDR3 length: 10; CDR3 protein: ASSLDPDEQF
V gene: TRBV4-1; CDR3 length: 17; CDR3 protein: ASSQVGFPGGLSSYEQY
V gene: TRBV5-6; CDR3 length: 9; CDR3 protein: ASSLQETQY
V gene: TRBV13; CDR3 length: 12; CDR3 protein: ASSLALGDNEQF
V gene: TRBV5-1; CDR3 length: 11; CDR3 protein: ASKGQEENEQY